Shown below are 32 T cell receptor beta chains from a single sample sequenced in a study of T-cell reconstitution after alpha-beta-depleted transplantation in children. A library of TCRbeta sequences, prepared with unique molecular identifiers, was generated. TCRdb re-called the PCR reads through MiXCR, storing one row per CDR3 protein. The data contain 450,000 to 550,000 distinct CDR3 sequences, around 10% of them singletons. Material: PBMCs, mostly from graft donor cells, obtained 180 days after TCRalphabeta/CD19-depleted stem cell transplant. All receptors come from a female patient aged 2-10 years who had a stem cell transplant for aplastic anemia, so the T cells may come from the graft donor.

This clonotype has at least ten counts. V and J are TRBV12-3 or TRBV12-4 and TRBJ2-1; no clear D gene. The CDR3 runs 13 residues. V gave up 1 base and J gave up 10 bases, with 11 bases separating them. This CDR3 reads CASSLGPEYEQFF. CDR3 nucleotides: TGTGCCAGCAGTTTAGGGCCGGAGTACGAGCAGTTCTTC.

This clonotype was counted many times. The J gene is TRBJ1-1, the V gene TRBV29-1; no clear D. CDR1 and CDR2 (germline): SQVTM, ANQGSEA. V was pared by 4 bases and J by 4 bases, with 7 bases between. CDR3 size: 11 residues. CDR3 DNA: TGCAGCGTTGTTCGGGGCACTGAAGCTTTCTTT. Translated: CSVVRGTEAFF. Based on the CDR3 plus reference TRBV29-1 and TRBJ1-1, the full variable domain is SAVISQKPSRDICQRGTSLTIQCQVDSQVTMMFWYRQQPGQSLTLIATANQGSEATYESGFVIDKFPISRPNLTFSTLTVSNMSPEDSSIYLCSVVRGTEAFFGQGTRLTVV.

The table lists this clonotype with many counts. This chain uses TRBV25-1 with TRBJ2-7; no clear D. The ends were cut back, 5 bases at V and 1 base at J, with 9 bases in the middle. The length of the CDR3 is 13 residues. In germline, CDR1 is MGHDK, CDR2 SYGVNS. The CDR3 here is CASSRVKSYEQYF. The CDR3 nucleotides read TGTGCCAGCAGTAGGGTCAAATCCTACGAGCAGTACTTC.

This clonotype was seen more than once but under ten times. The J gene is TRBJ2-7, the V gene TRBV7-2; tentatively, D is TRBD2 (5 bases). Germline CDR1 is SGHTA and CDR2 is FQGNSA. There are 18 residues in the CDR3. V lost 0 bases to trimming and J lost 4 bases, with 22 bases between them. The CDR3 DNA follows: TGTGCCAGCAGCTTAGCCCTCTTTGGAAGCGGTAGAGGGTACGAGCAGTACTTC. Encoded protein: CASSLALFGSGRGYEQYF.

This clonotype has just a few counts. The chain links TRBV4-3 to TRBJ2-6, with D unresolved. Germline V gene data show CDR1 as LGHNA and CDR2 as YSLEER. This CDR3 comprises 16 residues. The V and J ends lost 1 base and 0 bases respectively, with 7 bases between them. The chain's CDR3 is CASSQVGSSGANVLTF. The CDR3 DNA is TGCGCCAGCAGCCAAGTGGGTTCCTCTGGGGCCAACGTCCTGACTTTC.

This clonotype came up a few times. The chain recombines TRBV20-1 with TRBJ1-1; 7 positions agree with TRBD1. The CDR3 loop spans 13 amino acids. Trimming at V came to 4 bases and at J to 4 bases, leaving 6 bases not matched to a gene. In germline, CDR1 is DFQATT, CDR2 SNEGSKA (reference sequence). The CDR3 sequence: CSATPQGGTEAFF. The CDR3 DNA follows: TGCAGTGCTACCCCCCAGGGGGGCACTGAAGCTTTCTTT.

This clonotype was detected a few times. The V call is TRBV20-1, the J call TRBJ2-5, with D perhaps matching TRBD1 or TRBD2 (5 bases each). CDR1 DFQATT and CDR2 SNEGSKA come from the germline V gene (reference sequence). The CDR3 length is 12 residues. V was clipped by 6 bases and J by 4 bases, with 12 bases between them. CDR3 amino acids: CSARGATETQYF. CDR3 coding DNA: TGCAGTGCACGAGGGGCGACAGAGACCCAGTACTTC.

This clonotype was recorded many times. The chain has TRBV4-3 and TRBJ2-3; 12 bases match TRBD2. J was trimmed by 3 bases and V by 4 bases; bases with no gene match: 5. Germline V gives CDR1 LGHNA, CDR2 YSLEER. This CDR3 has 16 amino acids. The CDR3 reads CASSLWTSGMTDTQYF. CDR3 DNA: TGCGCCAGCAGCCTTTGGACTAGCGGGATGACAGATACGCAGTATTTT.

This clonotype showed up just a few times. The J gene is TRBJ2-5, the V gene TRBV28; 9 nucleotides agree with TRBD1. The CDR3 spans 15 residues. Germline-derived CDR1 and CDR2 are MDHEN and SYDVKM. With V trimmed by 6 bases and J by 7 bases, 12 bases remained unmatched. The CDR3 DNA reads as TGTGCCAGCAGCCTCCGGGACAGGGCCTTTGGGACCCAGTACTTC. It encodes CASSLRDRAFGTQYF. Together with reference TRBV28 and TRBJ2-5, the CDR3 gives the full variable domain: DVKVTQSSRYLVKRTGEKVFLECVQDMDHENMFWYRQDPGLGLRLIYFSYDVKMKEKGDIPEGYSVSREKKERFSLILESASTNQTSMYLCASSLRDRAFGTQYFGPGTRLLVL.

The chain has TRBV15 and TRBJ2-1; 8 positions agree with TRBD1. The germline V gene encodes CDR1 LNHNV and CDR2 YYDKDF (reference sequence). V lost 3 bases to trimming and J lost 10 bases; unmatched junction nucleotides: 8. CDR3 length equals 14 residues. CDR3 in amino acids: CATSRRTGGPEQFF. CDR3 bases: TGTGCCACCAGCAGGCGTACAGGGGGTCCGGAGCAGTTCTTC.

The chain couples TRBV12-3 or TRBV12-4 to TRBJ1-1; possibly TRBD1 for D (6 bases). V lost 6 bases to trimming and J lost 5 bases, with 16 bases between them. The CDR3 spans 14 residues. CDR3 nucleotide sequence: TGTGCCAGCAGAACCCGGGCCCAGGGGACTGAAGCTTTCTTT. This sequence encodes CASRTRAQGTEAFF.

This clonotype was counted ten times or more. The chain carries TRBV28 and TRBJ2-7, with 7 nucleotides matching TRBD1. This CDR3 is built from 15 residues. The ends lost 5 bases at V and 5 bases at J; junction bases unmatched: 12. From germline, CDR1 is MDHEN and CDR2 SYDVKM. CDR3 DNA: TGTGCCAGCAGTGACGACAGGGTAGCTTCCCACGAGCAGTACTTC. This sequence encodes CASSDDRVASHEQYF.

This clonotype was detected a few times. The V gene is TRBV2, the J gene TRBJ1-5, with D tentatively TRBD1 (5 bases). The germline V and J ends were trimmed by 8 bases and 0 bases, with 17 bases remaining between them. CDR3 length equals 16 residues. Germline CDR1 SNHLY, CDR2 FYNNEI. As DNA, the CDR3 is TGTGCCAGCTTGGCTCAACCGGGGGGTAGCAATCAGCCCCAGCATTTT. Translated: CASLAQPGGSNQPQHF.

The chain couples TRBV20-1 to TRBJ2-2; 12 positions agree with TRBD1. The CDR3 is made up of 14 amino acids. Germline V CDR1 and CDR2: DFQATT, SNEGSKA (reference sequence). V shed 6 bases and J 6 bases; nucleotides not matched to a gene: 5. This chain's CDR3 is CSASGTGGPGELFF. The CDR3 region has the DNA TGCAGTGCGTCCGGGACAGGGGGCCCCGGGGAGCTGTTTTTT.

This clonotype occurred a few times. The rearrangement uses TRBV5-1 and TRBJ1-2; the match to TRBD1 covers 7 bases. V dropped 0 bases and J dropped 6; count of bases not matched to a gene: 5. Germline assignment: CDR1 SGHRS and CDR2 YFSETQ. CDR3 length: 14 residues. In DNA form, the CDR3 reads TGCGCCAGCAGCTTGGGAGACAGGGCGGATGGCTACACCTTC. This sequence encodes CASSLGDRADGYTF.

In its sample, this clonotype was seen a few times. The chain combines TRBV20-1 with TRBJ2-3, with TRBD2 identical over 12 bases. Trimming took 0 bases from V and 3 from J; bases not matched to a gene: 4. The germline V gene encodes CDR1 DFQATT and CDR2 SNEGSKA (reference sequence). This CDR3 is 16 amino acids long. Written as DNA, the CDR3 is TGCAGTGCTAGAGATCGCACTAGCGGGAGGACAGATACGCAGTATTTT. Translating it yields CSARDRTSGRTDTQYF.

The chain uses TRBV20-1 and TRBJ2-3, with 8 bases lining up with TRBD2. V lost 3 bases, J lost 7 bases, and 12 bases stayed unmatched. CDR1 is DFQATT, CDR2 SNEGSKA, per germline (reference sequence). The CDR3 covers 15 residues. The DNA for the CDR3 is TGCAGTGCTAGTAAAACGGGAGCGGGAGTCAATACGCAGTATTTT. It translates to CSASKTGAGVNTQYF.

This clonotype was recorded many times. This chain uses TRBV20-1 with TRBJ1-2; D gene ambiguous. CDR1 and CDR2 from the germline V gene are DFQATT and SNEGSKA (reference sequence). This CDR3 is built from 14 residues. Trimming stripped 5 bases from V and 0 bases from J, with 13 bases between. The CDR3, as DNA: TGCAGTGCTCGGCCCAGGATGGCTAACTATGGCTACACCTTC. Translation: CSARPRMANYGYTF.

This clonotype was seen only a few times. J is TRBJ2-1 and V is TRBV7-9, with 12 bases fitting TRBD2. The CDR3 runs to 15 residues. Germline V gives CDR1 SEHNR, CDR2 FQNEAQ (reference sequence). V trimming: 3 bases; J trimming: 8 bases; junction bases outside the gene matches: 5. The CDR3 is CASSFLAGGLDEQFF. The CDR3 coding sequence is TGTGCCAGCAGCTTCCTAGCGGGAGGGCTCGATGAGCAGTTCTTC.

This clonotype has at least ten counts. The chain links TRBV12-3 or TRBV12-4 to TRBJ1-4; D ambiguous. The CDR3 is 13 amino acids. V shed 1 base and J shed 5 bases, with 5 bases lying between them. The CDR3 here is CASSLGSNEKLFF. The DNA for the CDR3 is TGTGCCAGCAGTTTAGGCTCAAATGAAAAACTGTTTTTT.

CDR3 in DNA: TGTGCCAGCTCACCTACCGGATTGAGGGCTTACCTACAATATGAGCAGTTCTTC. Its protein is CASSPTGLRAYLQYEQFF. The rearrangement joins TRBV18 to TRBJ2-1; D possibly corresponds to TRBD2 (5 bases). The V gene lost 3 bases and the J gene lost 8 bases, with 26 bases spanning the gap. The germline V gene encodes CDR1 KGHSH and CDR2 LQKENI. The CDR3 is 18 residues long.

This clonotype came up many times. The chain employs TRBV12-3 or TRBV12-4 and TRBJ2-4; possible D gene TRBD1, 6 bases. V was cut by 5 bases and J by 0 bases, with 14 bases left in between. The CDR3 extends over 16 amino acids. The CDR3, as DNA: TGTGCCAGCAGTATGACAGGTGGAATAGCCAAAAACATTCAGTACTTC. Translated, it gives CASSMTGGIAKNIQYF.

This clonotype has only a few counts. The CDR3 region has the DNA TGCAGTGCTACTAGGGACAGATCAAAAGAGCAGTACGTC. Residues: CSATRDRSKEQYV. The V and J genes are TRBV20-1 and TRBJ2-7; 7 bases agree with TRBD1. After removal of 4 bases from V and 7 bases from J, the junction contained 10 bases not matched to a gene. The germline CDR1 and CDR2 sequences are DFQATT and SNEGSKA (reference sequence). The CDR3 has 13 residues.

V and J are TRBV18 and TRBJ1-1; 11 bases agree with TRBD1. The germline V gene has CDR1 KGHSH and CDR2 LQKENI. J gave up 5 bases and V 4 bases, and 6 bases lay outside the gene matches. CDR3 size: 15 residues. This CDR3 is CASSLSGTGGTEAFF. The CDR3 nucleotides are TGTGCCAGCTCACTTTCCGGGACAGGGGGAACTGAAGCTTTCTTT.

This clonotype was recorded many times. This chain joins TRBV28 and TRBJ1-5, with 9 bases fitting TRBD1. The CDR3 is 16 residues long. Germline CDR1 and CDR2: MDHEN and SYDVKM. J gave up 5 bases and V 5 bases, and 10 bases lay outside the gene matches. The CDR3 DNA is TGTGCCAGCAGTCCGGGACAGGGATCTTGGCATCAGCCCCAGCATTTT. Amino acid sequence: CASSPGQGSWHQPQHF.

This clonotype was observed many times. This rearrangement joins TRBV18 to TRBJ2-5; D is unresolved. The germline V gene has CDR1 KGHSH and CDR2 LQKENI. The CDR3 runs to 12 residues. V dropped 6 bases and J dropped 5 bases, with 10 bases sitting between them. The CDR3 nucleotides read TGTGCCAGCTCCCCAGTACGGGAGACCCAGTACTTC. Protein sequence: CASSPVRETQYF.

This clonotype was observed a few times. The chain uses TRBV5-1 and TRBJ2-1; D gene ambiguous. CDR3 size: 13 residues. CDR1 SGHRS and CDR2 YFSETQ come from the germline V gene. The V end lost 4 bases, the J end lost 6 bases, and 11 bases lay between the germline ends. For the CDR3, the DNA is TGCGCCAGCAGCCCCCAGTCGGCCAATGAGCAGTTCTTC. It translates to CASSPQSANEQFF.

This clonotype showed up just once. No conserved phenylalanine or tryptophan ends this CDR3, so it is likely a read error. The V gene is TRBV12-3 or TRBV12-4, the J gene TRBJ1-2; possibly TRBD1 for D (6 bases). V lost 8 bases and J lost 4, with 14 bases in between. The CDR3 is 13 amino acids. The CDR3 sequence is CASRGTGSYGYTL. DNA for the CDR3: TGTGCCAGCCGCGGTACAGGGTCCTATGGCTACACCTTG.

This clonotype was seen a few times. In nucleotides, the CDR3 is TGTGCCAGCACCGACGCCCCGTATGAGCAGTTCTTC. Translated: CASTDAPYEQFF. V gene TRBV28 combines with J gene TRBJ2-1; D unclear. The CDR3 covers 12 residues. Germline V gene data show CDR1 as MDHEN and CDR2 as SYDVKM. The V gene lost 7 bases and the J gene lost 8 bases, with 12 bases spanning the gap.

This clonotype was counted many times. The rearrangement joins TRBV27 to TRBJ1-4; TRBD1 matches at 8 bases. Trimming cost V 3 bases and J 8 bases; bases outside gene matches: 5. The CDR3 contains 14 residues. CDR1 is MNHEY and CDR2 is SMNVEV in the germline V gene (reference sequence). The CDR3 sequence is CASSLGTGLEKLFF. For the CDR3, the DNA is TGTGCCAGCAGTTTGGGGACAGGTCTCGAAAAACTGTTTTTT.

The table lists this clonotype with a few counts. The genes are TRBV12-3 or TRBV12-4 and TRBJ1-2; 8 positions agree with TRBD1. V lost 5 bases to trimming and J lost 2 bases; unmatched junction nucleotides: 7. The CDR3 covers 15 residues. CDR3 nucleotides: TGTGCCAGCAGTCCTCGCAGGGGGCCCAACTATGGCTACACCTTC. Residues: CASSPRRGPNYGYTF.

This chain joins TRBV6-2 or TRBV6-3 and TRBJ2-6; D is unresolved. Germline lookup yields CDR1 MNHEY and CDR2 SVGEGT. Trimming removed 7 bases from V and 2 bases from J, with 6 bases in between. The CDR3 covers 13 residues. This CDR3 is CASTYPGANVLTF. The CDR3 nucleotides read TGTGCCAGCACCTACCCTGGGGCCAACGTCCTGACTTTC.